The entry below describes one T cell receptor (beta chain). An end of the junction differs from the germline gene, which may be a read error. The sample belongs to a study of blood T cell repertoires in COVID-19. Turning to the study itself: Samples representing acute and convalescent COVID-19 were sourced from the United States, Italy and Spain. PBMCs, B-cell-depleted T cells, or T cells were the source of the cDNA or gDNA that made up the material.

Authors' data handling: Nucleated cell number was recorded as an estimate derived from reference gene primer amplification. The data were produced by immunoSEQ multiplex PCR, yet TCRdb's version contains in-frame clones alone and is incomplete. V and J calls and clone size are those listed in that table; D and trimming were worked out from the DNA. This sample has approximately 89,000 clones, with over 75% found just once. The CDR3 is made up of 13 amino acids. Germline values: CDR1 SGHTA, CDR2 FQGNSA. The sequenced sample was peripheral blood. The clonotype was recovered from a woman in her 70s with acute or convalescent COVID-19. This sequence joins TRBV7-2 and TRBJ1-2; possible D gene TRBD1, 5 bases. The chain's CDR3 is CSSSLRGGYGYTF. CDR3 nucleotides: TGTTCCAGCAGCTTACGGGGGGGCTATGGCTACACCTTC. The whole variable domain, remainder taken from reference TRBV7-2 and TRBJ1-2, is GAGVSQSPSNKVTEKGKDVELRCDPISGHTALYWYRQSLGQGLEFLIYFQGNSAPDKSGLPSDRFSAERTGGSVSTLTIQRTQQEDSAVYLCSSSLRGGYGYTFGSGTRLTVV.